This T cell receptor beta chain was sequenced for a study of blood T cell repertoires in COVID-19. Study background: The samples span acute and convalescent COVID-19 from the United States, Italy and Spain.

Authors' methods: The authors estimated nucleated cell counts from reference gene primer amplification. Repertoires were generated with immunoSEQ multiplex PCR, while TCRdb's copy carries only in-frame clones and drops some. That table is the source of V, J and clone size, and D and trimming were worked out from the DNA. The table includes tens of thousands of clones, approximately 78% detected once. The sequencing input was peripheral blood. The clonotype originates from a human donor in a cohort sampled during active or convalescent COVID-19.

The CDR3 DNA follows: TGCGCCAGCAGCCACCCCGGGACTTTCAATGGCTACACCTTC. It is translated as CASSHPGTFNGYTF. The V gene is TRBV4-1, the J gene TRBJ1-2; perhaps TRBD1 as D (5 bases). The CDR3 runs 14 residues. Trimming removed 3 bases at V and 6 bases at J, with 14 bases between. Germline CDR1 reads MGHRA; CDR2 reads YSYEKL.